Listed below are T cell receptor beta chains from one sample, sequenced in a study of human T cells and chemical hapten exposure. One entry per CDR3 protein results from TCRdb running MiXCR on the RACE reads. The profile shows approximately 85,000 distinct CDR3 sequences, about a tenth of them singletons. Sequenced material: whole blood, taken in connection with sensitization to the hapten diphenylcyclopropenone (DPC). Source of these receptors: a young woman with alopecia areata. Some clones in this sample may be carry-over from other donors' samples. CDR3s include the opening cysteine and the closing phenylalanine or tryptophan. The D gene is left open where the match is weak. Clone size is given for some rows only: seen once, a few or many times, or a class if the clone is expanded.

v_call: TRBV30
j_call: TRBJ2-3
clone_size: few
d_call: .
cdr3_aa: CASYHGGDTQYF
cdr3_nt: TGTGCCTCTTACCACGGAGGGGATACGCAGTATTTT

v_call: TRBV20-1
j_call: TRBJ1-5
clone_size: .
d_call: .
cdr3_aa: CSARLGVNQPQHF
cdr3_nt: TGCAGTGCTAGATTGGGGGTCAATCAGCCCCAGCATTTT

v_call: TRBV29-1
j_call: TRBJ2-5
clone_size: .
d_call: .
cdr3_aa: CSVITLYQETQYF
cdr3_nt: TGCAGCGTCATTACTCTGTACCAAGAGACCCAGTACTTC

v_call: TRBV28
j_call: TRBJ2-7
clone_size: few
d_call: .
cdr3_aa: CASSFQGYRYEQYF
cdr3_nt: TGTGCCAGCAGTTTTCAAGGGTATCGCTACGAGCAGTACTTC

v_call: TRBV6-6
j_call: TRBJ2-5
clone_size: many
d_call: TRBD2
cdr3_aa: CASTLSGRGETQYF
cdr3_nt: TGTGCCAGCACCCTTAGCGGGAGGGGGGAGACCCAGTACTTC

v_call: TRBV5-1
j_call: TRBJ1-2
clone_size: .
d_call: TRBD1
cdr3_aa: CASSWTGRYGYTF
cdr3_nt: TGCGCCAGCAGCTGGACAGGGCGATATGGCTACACCTTC

v_call: TRBV6-2/TRBV6-3
j_call: TRBJ2-1
clone_size: many
d_call: .
cdr3_aa: CASSPTPASYNEQFF
cdr3_nt: TGTGCCAGCAGCCCGACACCTGCCTCCTACAATGAGCAGTTCTTC

v_call: TRBV29-1
j_call: TRBJ1-2
clone_size: many
d_call: TRBD1
cdr3_aa: CSVAVQGALGYTF
cdr3_nt: TGCAGCGTGGCAGTACAGGGGGCATTAGGCTACACCTTC

v_call: TRBV11-2
j_call: TRBJ2-5
clone_size: many
d_call: .
cdr3_aa: CASEKKESQYF
cdr3_nt: TGTGCCAGCGAGAAAAAAGAGTCCCAGTACTTC

v_call: TRBV7-9
j_call: TRBJ2-1
clone_size: many
d_call: TRBD2
cdr3_aa: CASSLDRTSVDNEQFF
cdr3_nt: TGTGCCAGCAGCTTAGACCGGACTAGCGTAGACAATGAGCAGTTCTTC

v_call: TRBV19
j_call: TRBJ2-7
clone_size: few
d_call: .
cdr3_aa: CATSAPDVAYEQYF
cdr3_nt: TGTGCCACGTCAGCCCCGGACGTAGCCTACGAGCAGTACTTC

v_call: TRBV4-3
j_call: TRBJ1-1
clone_size: many
d_call: .
cdr3_aa: CASSQITDTWDTEAFF
cdr3_nt: TGCGCCAGCAGCCAAATAACAGACACCTGGGACACTGAAGCTTTCTTT

v_call: TRBV3-1
j_call: TRBJ2-5
clone_size: many
d_call: TRBD2
cdr3_aa: CASSQVAGGGQETQYF
cdr3_nt: TGTGCCAGCAGCCAAGTAGCGGGAGGGGGCCAAGAGACCCAGTACTTC